This T cell receptor (beta chain) was identified in a study of blood T cells in healthy people across ages. Germline V lookup: CDR1 LGHNA, CDR2 YSLEER. The V and J ends lost 0 bases and 9 bases respectively, with 12 bases between them. The CDR3 totals 14 residues. Study-level findings and limits: Diversity was estimated from one million T cells, and these estimates were considered underestimates.

Donors each provided around 9 milliliters of peripheral blood. Samples each had at least 5 micrograms of total RNA extracted. Then a second PCR, running about 6 to 12 cycles, was carried out with a sample-barcoded 5' primer and a J-beta primer mix. Every sample gave at least 2.5 million paired-end reads containing CDR3. TCRdb analysed the 5' RACE reads with MiXCR anew, one entry per CDR3 protein. The sample has approximately 1.5 million distinct CDR3 sequences, about 45% seen once. Of note for this clonotype: The target antigen is unknown.

The TCR comes from a woman between 18 and 29 years old in good health. The sequenced sample consisted of blood. The chain employs TRBV4-3 and TRBJ2-1; TRBD1 or TRBD2 may be the D gene (6 bases each). In DNA form, the CDR3 reads TGCGCCAGCAGCCAAGATAGGGGGGCGCGTGAGCAGTTCTTC. It translates to CASSQDRGAREQFF.